One and the same sample provided the 10 T cell receptor beta chains below, sequenced in a study of blood T cell repertoires in COVID-19. Clones were sequenced by immunoSEQ multiplex PCR, and TCRdb holds only the in-frame ones, with some missing. This table has 270,000 or so clones, approximately 80% appearing once. Specimen: peripheral blood. These receptors all come from a woman in her sixties with active or convalescent COVID-19.

The gene calls are TRBV18 and TRBJ1-1, with TRBD1 as a possible D gene (5 bases). Per germline, CDR1 KGHSH and CDR2 LQKENI. This CDR3 region has 15 residues. Trimming left V 3 bases short and J 4 bases short, with 15 bases between. CDR3 region: CASSPRQGGVTEAFF. For the CDR3, the DNA is TGTGCCAGCTCACCTCGGCAGGGAGGAGTCACTGAAGCTTTCTTT. The full variable domain, with the rest looked up from reference TRBV18 and TRBJ1-1, is NAGVMQNPRHLVRRRGQEARLRCSPMKGHSHVYWYRQLPEEGLKFMVYLQKENIIDESGMPKERFSAEFPKEGPSILRIQQVVRGDSAAYFCASSPRQGGVTEAFFGQGTRLTVV.

The chain couples TRBV7-9 to TRBJ1-1, with TRBD1 matching 7 bases. V was clipped by 6 bases and J by 5 bases; unmatched bases: 6. Germline CDR1 SEHNR, CDR2 FQNEAQ (reference sequence). The CDR3 is made up of 13 amino acids. CDR3 nucleotide sequence: TGTGCCAGCAGTTCCACAGGGGTAACTGAAGCTTTCTTT. It codes for CASSSTGVTEAFF.

V and J are TRBV5-6 and TRBJ2-7; TRBD1 is a possible D gene (6 bases). V lost 1 base and J lost 2, with 22 bases in between. The germline gives CDR1 SGHDT, CDR2 YYEEEE. The CDR3 extends over 18 amino acids. CDR3: CASSLRGPSGTLTYEQYF. DNA of the CDR3: TGTGCCAGCAGCTTGAGGGGTCCTTCCGGGACATTAACCTACGAGCAGTACTTC.

The chain has TRBV7-8 and TRBJ1-5; D gene unclear. V lost 0 bases and J lost 6, with 15 bases in between. The CDR3 loop spans 16 amino acids. CDR1 is SGHVS and CDR2 is FQNEAQ in the germline V gene. The CDR3 DNA follows: TGTGCCAGCAGCTTAGCTCGACGAGGGAACGGTCAGCCCCAGCATTTT. Translated: CASSLARRGNGQPQHF. Full variable domain (missing parts from reference TRBV7-8 and TRBJ1-5): GAGVSQSPRYKVAKRGQDVALRCDPISGHVSLFWYQQALGQGPEFLTYFQNEAQLDKSGLPSDRFFAERPEGSVSTLKIQRTQQEDSAVYLCASSLARRGNGQPQHFGDGTRLSIL.

The chain carries TRBV10-3 and TRBJ2-5; 9 bases map to TRBD2. V dropped 6 bases and J dropped 3; count of bases not matched to a gene: 5. The CDR3 sequence is 14 residues long. Germline CDR1 is ENHRY and CDR2 is SYGVKD. The CDR3: CAIRVAGEEETQYF. The DNA of the CDR3 is TGTGCCATCAGGGTAGCGGGGGAGGAAGAGACCCAGTACTTC.

This chain links TRBV20-1 with TRBJ2-7; the D is unclear. CDR1 is DFQATT, CDR2 SNEGSKA, per germline (reference sequence). The CDR3 runs 11 residues. For the CDR3, the DNA is TGCAGCGCCCTCAGGACCTACGAGCAGTACTTC. Protein: CSALRTYEQYF.

This clone came up once. V is TRBV5-1 and J is TRBJ2-7; TRBD1 aligns across 9 bases. In germline, CDR1 is SGHRS, CDR2 YFSETQ. The V segment lost 2 bases and the J segment 2 bases; nucleotides outside the gene matches: 5. CDR3 length: 15 amino acids. The CDR3 sequence is CASSLQTGGAYEQYF. The CDR3 nucleotides are TGCGCCAGCAGCTTACAGACAGGGGGGGCCTACGAGCAGTACTTC.

The CDR3 nucleotides read TGTGCCAGCAGCCCTGCCCCGGGACAAAGGGCGGCCGGCTCTGGCTACACCTTC. Translation gives CASSPAPGQRAAGSGYTF. The J gene is TRBJ1-2, the V gene TRBV5-5, with D maybe TRBD1 (6 bases). The CDR3 contains 18 residues. Germline values: CDR1 SGHKS, CDR2 YYEKEE (reference sequence). V lost 4 bases and J 7 bases, leaving 29 bases between the germline ends.

This chain uses TRBV29-1 with TRBJ2-1; 7 positions match TRBD2. The germline gives CDR1 SQVTM, CDR2 ANQGSEA. The CDR3 contains 17 residues. V shed 4 bases and J 6 bases; nucleotides not matched to a gene: 18. The chain's CDR3 is CSVVLVSGQTLGNEQFF. The CDR3 bases are TGCAGCGTTGTTCTGGTTAGCGGGCAAACATTGGGCAATGAGCAGTTCTTC.

The rearrangement links TRBV5-1 to TRBJ2-6; unclear D gene. Germline values: CDR1 SGHRS, CDR2 YFSETQ. This CDR3 is built from 16 residues. The germline V and J ends were trimmed by 3 bases and 0 bases, with 10 bases remaining between them. The CDR3 region has the DNA TGCGCCAGCAGCTCTGAGGCACTCTCTGGGGCCAACGTCCTGACTTTC. The encoded protein is CASSSEALSGANVLTF.